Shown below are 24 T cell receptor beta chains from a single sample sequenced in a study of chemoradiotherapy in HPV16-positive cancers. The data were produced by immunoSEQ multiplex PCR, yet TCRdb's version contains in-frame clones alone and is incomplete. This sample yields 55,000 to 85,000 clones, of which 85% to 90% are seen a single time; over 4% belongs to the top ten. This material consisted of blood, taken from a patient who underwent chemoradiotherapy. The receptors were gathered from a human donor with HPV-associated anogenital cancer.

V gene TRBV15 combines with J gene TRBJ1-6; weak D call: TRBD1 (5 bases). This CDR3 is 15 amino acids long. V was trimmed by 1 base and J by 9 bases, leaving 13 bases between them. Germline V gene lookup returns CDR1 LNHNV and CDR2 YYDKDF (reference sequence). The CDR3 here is CATSRGTGTGSPLHF. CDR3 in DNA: TGTGCCACCAGCAGAGGAACAGGAACAGGTTCACCCCTCCACTTT.

The CDR3 here is CASSQTGYEQYF. CDR3 in DNA: TGTGCCAGCAGCCAGACAGGCTACGAGCAGTACTTC. The chain employs TRBV4-2 and TRBJ2-7; tentatively, D is TRBD1 (6 bases). Germline assignment: CDR1 LGHNA and CDR2 YNFKEQ. V was cut by 3 bases and J by 3 bases, with 6 bases left in between. The CDR3 consists of 12 residues.

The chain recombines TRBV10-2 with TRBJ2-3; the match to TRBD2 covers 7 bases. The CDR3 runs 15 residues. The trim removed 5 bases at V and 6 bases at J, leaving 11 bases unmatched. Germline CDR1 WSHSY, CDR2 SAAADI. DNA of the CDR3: TGCGCCAGCAGTCAGTACGGACTAGGTGATGATACGCAGTATTTT. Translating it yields CASSQYGLGDDTQYF.

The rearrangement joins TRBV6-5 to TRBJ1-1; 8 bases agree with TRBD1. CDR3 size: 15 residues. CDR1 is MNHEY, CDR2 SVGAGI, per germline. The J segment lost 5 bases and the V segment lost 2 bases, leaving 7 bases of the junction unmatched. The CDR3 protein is CASSYLQGVGTEAFF. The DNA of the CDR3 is TGTGCCAGCAGTTACCTACAGGGGGTAGGAACTGAAGCTTTCTTT.

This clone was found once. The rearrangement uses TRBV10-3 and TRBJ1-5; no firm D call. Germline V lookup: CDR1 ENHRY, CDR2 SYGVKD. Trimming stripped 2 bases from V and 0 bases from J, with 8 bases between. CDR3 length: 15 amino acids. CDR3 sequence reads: CAISEVLNSNQPQHF. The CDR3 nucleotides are TGTGCCATCAGTGAGGTACTGAATAGCAATCAGCCCCAGCATTTT.

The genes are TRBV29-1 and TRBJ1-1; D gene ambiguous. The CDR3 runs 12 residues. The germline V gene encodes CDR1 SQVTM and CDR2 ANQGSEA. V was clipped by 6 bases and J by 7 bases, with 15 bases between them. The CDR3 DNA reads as TGCAGCGTAGGACGGGCGGATGGTGAAGCTTTCTTT. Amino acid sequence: CSVGRADGEAFF.

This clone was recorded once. The CDR3 DNA follows: TGTGCCAGCAGTGAAGTTAATAGCGGGAGTAACGAGCAGTACTTC. Its translation: CASSEVNSGSNEQYF. This rearrangement joins TRBV6-1 to TRBJ2-7; 9 nucleotides match TRBD2. Germline values: CDR1 MNHNS, CDR2 SASEGT. The CDR3 is 15 amino acids. V lost 1 base, J lost 5 bases, and 6 bases stayed unmatched.

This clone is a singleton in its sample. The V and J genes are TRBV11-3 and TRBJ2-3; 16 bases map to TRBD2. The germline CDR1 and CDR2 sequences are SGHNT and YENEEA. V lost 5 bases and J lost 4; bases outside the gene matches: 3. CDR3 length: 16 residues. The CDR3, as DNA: TGTGCCAGCAGCCTTGGGACTAGCGGGAGGGCAGATACGCAGTATTTT. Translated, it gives CASSLGTSGRADTQYF.

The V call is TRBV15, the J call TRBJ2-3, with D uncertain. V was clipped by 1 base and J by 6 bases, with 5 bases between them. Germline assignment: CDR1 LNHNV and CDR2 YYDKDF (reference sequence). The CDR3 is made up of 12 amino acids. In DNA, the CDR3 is TGTGCCACCAGCAGAGTCTCCGATACGCAGTATTTT. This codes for CATSRVSDTQYF.

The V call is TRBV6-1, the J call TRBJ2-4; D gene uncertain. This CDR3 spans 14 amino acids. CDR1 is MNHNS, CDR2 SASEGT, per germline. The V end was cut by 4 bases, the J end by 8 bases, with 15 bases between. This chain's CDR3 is CASSGSILRDIQYF. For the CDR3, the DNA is TGTGCCAGCAGTGGTTCCATCCTAAGGGACATTCAGTACTTC.

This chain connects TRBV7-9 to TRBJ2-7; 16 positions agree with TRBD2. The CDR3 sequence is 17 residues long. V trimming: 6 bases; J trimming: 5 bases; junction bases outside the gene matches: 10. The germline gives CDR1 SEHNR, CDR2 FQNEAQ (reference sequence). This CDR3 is CASSSPGLAGGGHEQYF. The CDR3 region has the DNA TGTGCCAGCAGTTCACCGGGACTAGCGGGAGGGGGCCACGAGCAGTACTTC.

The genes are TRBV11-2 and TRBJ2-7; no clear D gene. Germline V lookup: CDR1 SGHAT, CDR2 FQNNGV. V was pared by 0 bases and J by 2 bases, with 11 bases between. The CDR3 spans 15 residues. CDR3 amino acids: CASSLDNPATYEQYF. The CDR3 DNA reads TGTGCCAGCAGCTTAGATAACCCAGCGACCTACGAGCAGTACTTC.

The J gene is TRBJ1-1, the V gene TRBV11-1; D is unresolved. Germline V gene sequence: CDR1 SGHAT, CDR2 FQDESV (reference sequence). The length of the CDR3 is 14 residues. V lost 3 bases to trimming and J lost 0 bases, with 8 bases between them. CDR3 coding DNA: TGTGCCAGCAGCTTGAACGACATGAACACTGAAGCTTTCTTT. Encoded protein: CASSLNDMNTEAFF.

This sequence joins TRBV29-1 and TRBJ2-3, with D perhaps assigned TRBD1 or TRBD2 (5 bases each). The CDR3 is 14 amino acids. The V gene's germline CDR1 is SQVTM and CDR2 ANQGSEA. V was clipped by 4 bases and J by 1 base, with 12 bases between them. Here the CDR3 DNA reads TGCAGCGTTGTGGGGGAATTCGGCACAGATACGCAGTATTTT. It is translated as CSVVGEFGTDTQYF.

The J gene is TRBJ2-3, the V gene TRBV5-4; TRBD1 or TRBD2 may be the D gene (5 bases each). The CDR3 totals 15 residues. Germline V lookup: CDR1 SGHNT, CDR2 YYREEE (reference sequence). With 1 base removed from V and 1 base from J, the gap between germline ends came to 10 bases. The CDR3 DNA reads TGTGCCAGCAGCTTGAGTCAGGGACGCACAGATACGCAGTATTTT. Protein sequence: CASSLSQGRTDTQYF.

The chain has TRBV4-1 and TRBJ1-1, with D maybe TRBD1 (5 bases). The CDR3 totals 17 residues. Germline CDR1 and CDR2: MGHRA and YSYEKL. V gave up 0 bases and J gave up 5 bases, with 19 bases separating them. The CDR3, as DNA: TGCGCCAGCAGCCAAGATGTCCTATCGGGCAAGGGGACTGAAGCTTTCTTT. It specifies CASSQDVLSGKGTEAFF.

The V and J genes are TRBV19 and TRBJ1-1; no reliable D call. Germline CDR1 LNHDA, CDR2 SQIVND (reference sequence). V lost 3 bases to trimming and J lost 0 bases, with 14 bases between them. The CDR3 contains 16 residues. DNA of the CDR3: TGTGCCAGTAGTATGAAGCACCAGACTATGAACACTGAAGCTTTCTTT. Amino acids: CASSMKHQTMNTEAFF.

CDR3 protein: CASGTGDPYEQYF. Here the CDR3 DNA reads TGTGCCAGCGGGACAGGCGACCCCTACGAGCAGTACTTC. The V gene is TRBV19, the J gene TRBJ2-7; 8 bases are a match to TRBD1. The V and J ends lost 9 bases and 2 bases, in that order; junction bases with no gene match: 6. The germline V gene has CDR1 LNHDA and CDR2 SQIVND (reference sequence). This CDR3 is built from 13 residues. Full variable domain (rest looked up from reference TRBV19 and TRBJ2-7): DGGITQSPKYLFRKEGQNVTLSCEQNLNHDAMYWYRQDPGQGLRLIYYSQIVNDFQKGDIAEGYSVSREKKESFPLTVTSAQKNPTAFYLCASGTGDPYEQYFGPGTRLTVT.

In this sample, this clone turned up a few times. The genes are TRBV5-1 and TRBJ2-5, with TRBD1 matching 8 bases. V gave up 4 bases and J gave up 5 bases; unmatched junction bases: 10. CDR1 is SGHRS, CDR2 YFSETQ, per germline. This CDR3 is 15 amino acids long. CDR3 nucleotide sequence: TGCGCCAGCAGCGCTCAGCCAGGGGGCCAGGAGACCCAGTACTTC. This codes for CASSAQPGGQETQYF.

The DNA for the CDR3 is TGTGCCAGCAGCCCCCGGGACAGGGGGGCTAACTATGGCTACACCTTC. This codes for CASSPRDRGANYGYTF. The rearrangement links TRBV11-2 to TRBJ1-2; 11 nucleotides align to TRBD1. CDR1 and CDR2 (germline): SGHAT, FQNNGV. Trimming took 5 bases from V and 0 from J; bases not matched to a gene: 5. The CDR3 is made up of 16 amino acids.

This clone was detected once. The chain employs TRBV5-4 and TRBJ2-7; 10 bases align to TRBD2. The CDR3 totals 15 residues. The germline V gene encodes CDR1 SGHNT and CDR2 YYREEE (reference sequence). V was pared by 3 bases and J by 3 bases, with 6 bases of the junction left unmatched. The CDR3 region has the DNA TGTGCCAGCAGCTCGGGGACTAGCGAGGTCTACGAGCAGTACTTC. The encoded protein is CASSSGTSEVYEQYF.

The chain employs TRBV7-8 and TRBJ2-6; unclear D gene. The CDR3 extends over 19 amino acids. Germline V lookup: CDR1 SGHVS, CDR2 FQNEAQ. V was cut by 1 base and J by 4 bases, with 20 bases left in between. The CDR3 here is CASSLDVLDVVSGANVLTF. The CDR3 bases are TGTGCCAGCAGCTTAGACGTTTTGGACGTAGTTTCAGGGGCCAACGTCCTGACTTTC.

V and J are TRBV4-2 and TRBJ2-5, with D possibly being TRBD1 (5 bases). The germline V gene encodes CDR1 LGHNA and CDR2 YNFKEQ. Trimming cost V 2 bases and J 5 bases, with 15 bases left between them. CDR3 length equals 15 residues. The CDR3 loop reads CASSQPQGVAETQYF. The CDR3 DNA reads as TGTGCCAGCAGCCAACCCCAGGGTGTTGCGGAGACCCAGTACTTC.

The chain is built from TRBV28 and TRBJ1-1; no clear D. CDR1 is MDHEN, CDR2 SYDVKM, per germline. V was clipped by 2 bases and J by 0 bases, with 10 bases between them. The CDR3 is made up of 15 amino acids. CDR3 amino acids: CASSLRPRMNTEAFF. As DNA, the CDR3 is TGTGCCAGCAGTTTAAGGCCCCGGATGAACACTGAAGCTTTCTTT.